The rows below give T cell receptor beta chains drawn from one sample of a study of CXCR3-negative and CXCR3-positive naive CD8 T cells. TCRdb reprocessed the 5' RACE reads and reports one entry per CDR3 protein, with no DNA. Listed are about 50,000 distinct CDR3 sequences; roughly 0.59% falls within the top ten. The sequenced sample consisted of naive CXCR3+ CD8+ T cells from blood. The receptors come from a human donor in good health. Some clones in this sample may be carry-over from other donors' samples. CDR3s include the opening cysteine and the closing phenylalanine or tryptophan.

>TRBV27|TRBJ2-7
CASSPAWDRPTYYEQYF
>TRBV7-9|TRBJ2-1
CASSLGGSRDNEQFF
>TRBV29-1|TRBJ2-2
CSVLGVVTGELFF
>TRBV12-3/TRBV12-4|TRBJ2-5
CASSRDLKTQYF
>TRBV3-1|TRBJ2-1
CASSVRGDNEQFF
>TRBV29-1|TRBJ2-7
CSVERDRPYEQYF
>TRBV7-6|TRBJ1-1
CASSLARDGGTEAFF
>TRBV7-9|TRBJ2-6
CASSPWTEKSSGANVLTF
>TRBV6-5|TRBJ2-1
CASSYGGNPYNEQFF
>TRBV25-1|TRBJ2-6
CASSFGSGANVLTF
>TRBV7-3|TRBJ1-2
CASSLEPPSRENYGYTF
>TRBV5-1|TRBJ2-1
CASSLGDRETGNEQFF
>TRBV5-5|TRBJ2-1
CASTLGNEQFF
>TRBV29-1|TRBJ2-7
CSVEENGGLAYEQYF
>TRBV5-1|TRBJ2-1
CASSRTTGHSYNEQFF
>TRBV7-9|TRBJ2-1
CASSPRTGGTYNEQFF
>TRBV4-2|TRBJ2-1
CASSQDLGYEQFF
>TRBV14|TRBJ2-3
CASSRGEQAADTQYF
>TRBV9|TRBJ2-1
CASSVASSYNEQFF
>TRBV6-6|TRBJ2-4
CASSDTPPVIILGNIQYF
>TRBV12-3/TRBV12-4|TRBJ2-7
CASSPWYNKYEQYF
>TRBV20-1|TRBJ2-1
CSAINLAGSYNEQFF
>TRBV14|TRBJ2-2
CASSQIVVVRREELFF
>TRBV25-1|TRBJ2-7
CASSEGPRSLGPYEQYF
>TRBV6-1|TRBJ2-6
CASSELSGSGANVLTF
>TRBV2|TRBJ2-7
CASSATGEAVFREQYF
>TRBV4-3|TRBJ1-1
CASSQDGGGEGPGTEAFF
>TRBV5-1|TRBJ1-4
CASRGDGLNEKLFF
>TRBV29-1|TRBJ2-5
CSVHPTGQETQYF
>TRBV20-1|TRBJ2-3
CSARWSDTQYF
>TRBV4-2|TRBJ2-3
CASSQEEGLAGGTQYF
>TRBV4-3|TRBJ1-2
CASSQDNEENYGYTF
>TRBV4-1|TRBJ2-2
CASSKGTSGSPGELFF
>TRBV6-5|TRBJ2-7
CASTGQDYYEQYF
>TRBV29-1|TRBJ2-2
CSALDSTGELFF
>TRBV27|TRBJ2-7
CASRPGQGAYEQYF
>TRBV4-3|TRBJ2-3
CASSRELTSLGFTTDTQYF
>TRBV6-2/TRBV6-3|TRBJ2-1
CASRLITRKAYNEQFF
>TRBV12-3/TRBV12-4|TRBJ1-2
CASTSDRYLYTF
>TRBV29-1|TRBJ2-3
CSWAGQGGDTQYF
>TRBV7-9|TRBJ2-1
CASSLVGGADYEQFF
>TRBV7-9|TRBJ2-1
CASSSPPGVGHNEQFF
>TRBV12-3/TRBV12-4|TRBJ2-7
CASGTVLTSYEQYF
>TRBV21-1|TRBJ2-7
CASSPTGQEQYF
>TRBV7-8|TRBJ2-1
CASIAGAPSYNEQFF
>TRBV7-6|TRBJ2-1
CASSLGHNNEQFF
>TRBV12-3/TRBV12-4|TRBJ2-2
CASRVHIQGTGELFF
>TRBV3-1|TRBJ2-5
CARSPKNRGRETQYF
>TRBV10-2|TRBJ1-1
CASSVGTAMNTEAFF
>TRBV7-9|TRBJ2-7
CASSPTGIEQYF
>TRBV4-2|TRBJ1-1
CASRKTRNTEAFF
>TRBV7-9|TRBJ1-2
CASTTGVYYGYTF
>TRBV4-3|TRBJ1-1
CASSQDRTGFMNTEAFF
>TRBV2|TRBJ2-7
CGSSEADRVHEQYF
>TRBV15|TRBJ2-1
CATSRDTHPDNEQFF